The 2 T cell receptor beta chains given below trace back to one sample, sequenced in a study of T cell responses to AZD1222 COVID-19 vaccine. Using immunoSEQ multiplex PCR, the repertoire was profiled, and TCRdb retains in-frame clones only, with some absent. Among 50,000 or so clones listed, over 75% were seen once. The input for sequencing was peripheral blood, taken 28 days after the second AZD1222 dose. These receptors were obtained from an adult who received the AZD1222 COVID-19 vaccine.

This rearrangement joins TRBV28 to TRBJ2-3; 8 bases line up with TRBD2. This CDR3 has 14 amino acids. J gave up 2 bases and V 5 bases, and 3 bases lay outside the gene matches. In germline, CDR1 is MDHEN, CDR2 SYDVKM. The DNA for the CDR3 is TGTGCCAGCAGTGGCGGGAGGCCCACAGATACGCAGTATTTT. This sequence encodes CASSGGRPTDTQYF.

CDR3 sequence: CASSLVGQRLNTEAFF. CDR3 sequence (DNA): TGTGCCAGCAGCTTAGTGGGTCAGAGATTGAACACTGAAGCTTTCTTT. The chain links TRBV7-2 to TRBJ1-1; D is ambiguous. CDR1 is SGHTA, CDR2 FQGNSA, per germline. The CDR3 has 16 residues. V dropped 1 base and J dropped 0 bases, with 12 bases sitting between them.